This T cell receptor (beta chain) was identified during a study of immune evolution from preneoplasia to lung adenocarcinoma. There are 14 residues in the CDR3. Germline assignment: CDR1 KGHSH and CDR2 LQKENI. V lost 0 bases and J lost 4, with 8 bases in between. Findings and limits, study-wide: Top clone frequencies peaked in normal lung, apparently declining through invasive adenocarcinoma. Normal lung had highest clonality; later lesions appeared denser, more diverse.

Only in-frame clones appear in the TCRdb table, and some are missing; sequencing was by immunoSEQ multiplex PCR. The sample records about 5,700 clones, more than 60% being singletons. As concerns this clone: Its matching antigen is unknown.

Patient tissue came from resections in Japan or China, 2014–2017. Each case's diagnosis was confirmed by two pathologists on H&E. This clonotype originated in a person aged 70 to 80 with lung adenocarcinoma. Material for sequencing was FFPE adjacent normal lung tissue. V and J are TRBV18 and TRBJ2-3; tentative D call: TRBD2 (7 bases). CDR3 DNA sequence: TGTGCCAGCTCACCACCGGGGGGGCCAGATACGCAGTATTTT. It codes for CASSPPGGPDTQYF.